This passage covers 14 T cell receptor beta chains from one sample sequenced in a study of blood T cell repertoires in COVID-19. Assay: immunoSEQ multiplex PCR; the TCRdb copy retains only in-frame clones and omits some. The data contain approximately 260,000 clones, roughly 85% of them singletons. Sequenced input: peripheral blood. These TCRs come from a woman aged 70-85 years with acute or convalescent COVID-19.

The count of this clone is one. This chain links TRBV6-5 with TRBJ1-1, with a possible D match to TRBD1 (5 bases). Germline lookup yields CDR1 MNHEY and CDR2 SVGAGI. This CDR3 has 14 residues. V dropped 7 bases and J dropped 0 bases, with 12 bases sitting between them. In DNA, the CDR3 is TGTGCCAGCACCAAAGCGGGACTGAACACTGAAGCTTTCTTT. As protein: CASTKAGLNTEAFF.

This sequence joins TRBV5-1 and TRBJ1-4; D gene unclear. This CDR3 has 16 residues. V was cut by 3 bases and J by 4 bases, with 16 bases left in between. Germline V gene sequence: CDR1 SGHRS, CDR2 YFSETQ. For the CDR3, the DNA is TGCGCCAGCAGCTCGGGATCCCAGGCCCGTAATGAAAAACTGTTTTTT. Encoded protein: CASSSGSQARNEKLFF.

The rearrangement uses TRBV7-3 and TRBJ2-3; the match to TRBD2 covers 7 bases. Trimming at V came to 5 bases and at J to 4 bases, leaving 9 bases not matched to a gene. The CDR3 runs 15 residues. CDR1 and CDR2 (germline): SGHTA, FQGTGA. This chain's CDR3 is CASSLLSGWADTQYF. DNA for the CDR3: TGTGCCAGCAGCCTCCTTAGCGGGTGGGCAGATACGCAGTATTTT. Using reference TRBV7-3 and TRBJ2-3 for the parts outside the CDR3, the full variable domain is GAGVSQTPSNKVTEKGKYVELRCDPISGHTALYWYRQSLGQGPEFLIYFQGTGAADDSGLPNDRFFAVRPEGSVSTLKIQRTERGDSAVYLCASSLLSGWADTQYFGPGTRLTVL.

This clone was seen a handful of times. The CDR3 protein is CASRRLAVPQITQYF. The CDR3 DNA sequence: TGTGCCAGCAGACGACTAGCGGTCCCACAGATAACGCAGTATTTT. This chain joins TRBV2 and TRBJ2-3; 9 bases line up with TRBD2. The germline V gene encodes CDR1 SNHLY and CDR2 FYNNEI. CDR3 length: 15 amino acids. V lost 6 bases to trimming and J lost 9 bases; unmatched junction nucleotides: 13. The full variable domain, with the rest looked up from reference TRBV2 and TRBJ2-3, is EPEVTQTPSHQVTQMGQEVILRCVPISNHLYFYWYRQILGQKVEFLVSFYNNEISEKSEIFDDQFSVERPDGSNFTLKIRSTKLEDSAMYFCASRRLAVPQITQYFGPGTRLTVL.

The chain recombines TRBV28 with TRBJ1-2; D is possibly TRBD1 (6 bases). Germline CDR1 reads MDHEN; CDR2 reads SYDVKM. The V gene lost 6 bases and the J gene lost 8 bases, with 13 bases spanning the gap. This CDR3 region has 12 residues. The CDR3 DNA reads TGTGCCAGCAGCACAGGGTTGGAGGGCTACACCTTC. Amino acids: CASSTGLEGYTF.

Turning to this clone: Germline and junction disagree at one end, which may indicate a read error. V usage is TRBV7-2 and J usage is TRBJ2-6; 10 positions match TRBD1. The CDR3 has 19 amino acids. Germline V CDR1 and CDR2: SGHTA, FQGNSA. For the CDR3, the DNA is TGTGCCAGCACCTTATTACGGGGACAGGGGTCAGCTGGGGCCAACGTCCTGACTTTC. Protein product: CASTLLRGQGSAGANVLTF.

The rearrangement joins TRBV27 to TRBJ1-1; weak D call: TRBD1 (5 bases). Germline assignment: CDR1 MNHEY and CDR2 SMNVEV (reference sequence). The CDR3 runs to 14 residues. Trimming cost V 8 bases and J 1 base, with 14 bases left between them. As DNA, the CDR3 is TGTGCCAGCGGGGGGGAGCCCTCGAACACTGAAGCTTTCTTT. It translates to CASGGEPSNTEAFF.

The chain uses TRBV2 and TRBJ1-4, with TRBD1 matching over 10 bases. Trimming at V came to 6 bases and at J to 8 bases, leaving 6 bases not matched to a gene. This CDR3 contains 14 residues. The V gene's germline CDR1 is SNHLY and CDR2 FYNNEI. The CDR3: CASRRQGATEKLFF. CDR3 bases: TGTGCCAGCAGAAGACAGGGGGCGACCGAAAAACTGTTTTTT.

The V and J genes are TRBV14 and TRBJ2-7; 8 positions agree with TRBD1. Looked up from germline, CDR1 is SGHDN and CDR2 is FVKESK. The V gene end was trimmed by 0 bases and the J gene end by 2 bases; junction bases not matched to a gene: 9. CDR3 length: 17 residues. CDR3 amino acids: CASSQDYGTGPAYEQYF. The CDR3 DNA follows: TGTGCCAGCAGCCAAGATTACGGGACAGGTCCGGCCTACGAGCAGTACTTC.

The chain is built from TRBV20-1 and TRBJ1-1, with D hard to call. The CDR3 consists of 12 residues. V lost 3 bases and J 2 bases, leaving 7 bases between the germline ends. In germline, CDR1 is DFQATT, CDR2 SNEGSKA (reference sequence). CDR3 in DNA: TGCAGTGCTAGTATGGCCAACACTGAAGCTTTCTTT. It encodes CSASMANTEAFF.

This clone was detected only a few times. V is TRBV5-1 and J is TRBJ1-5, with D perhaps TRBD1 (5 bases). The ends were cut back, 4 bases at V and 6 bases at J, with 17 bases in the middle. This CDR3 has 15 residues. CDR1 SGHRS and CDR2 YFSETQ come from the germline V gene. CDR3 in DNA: TGCGCCAGCAGCCGCGAGGGCGGGGCAAGTCAGCCCCAGCATTTT. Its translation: CASSREGGASQPQHF.

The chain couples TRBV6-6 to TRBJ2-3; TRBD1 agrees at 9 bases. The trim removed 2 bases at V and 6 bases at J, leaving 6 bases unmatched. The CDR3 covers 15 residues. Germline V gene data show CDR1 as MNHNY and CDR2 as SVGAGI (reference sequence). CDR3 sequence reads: CASSYPGTGRDTQYF. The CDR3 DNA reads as TGTGCCAGCAGTTACCCCGGGACAGGGAGGGATACGCAGTATTTT.

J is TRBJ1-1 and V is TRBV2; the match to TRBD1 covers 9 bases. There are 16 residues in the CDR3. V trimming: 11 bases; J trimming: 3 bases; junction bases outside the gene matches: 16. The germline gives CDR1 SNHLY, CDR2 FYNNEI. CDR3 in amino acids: CARNTGTGNQDTEAFF. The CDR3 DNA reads TGTGCCCGAAATACCGGGACAGGGAATCAGGACACTGAAGCTTTCTTT. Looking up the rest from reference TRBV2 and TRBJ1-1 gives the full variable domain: EPEVTQTPSHQVTQMGQEVILRCVPISNHLYFYWYRQILGQKVEFLVSFYNNEISEKSEIFDDQFSVERPDGSNFTLKIRSTKLEDSAMYFCARNTGTGNQDTEAFFGQGTRLTVV.

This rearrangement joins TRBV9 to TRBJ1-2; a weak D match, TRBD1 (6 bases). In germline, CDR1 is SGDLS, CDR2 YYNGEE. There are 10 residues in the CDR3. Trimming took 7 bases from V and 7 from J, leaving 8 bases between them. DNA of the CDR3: TGTGCCAGCGCAGGGGCTGGCTACACCTTC. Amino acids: CASAGAGYTF. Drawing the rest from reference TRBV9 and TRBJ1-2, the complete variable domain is DSGVTQTPKHLITATGQRVTLRCSPRSGDLSVYWYQQSLDQGLQFLIQYYNGEERAKGNILERFSAQQFPDLHSELNLSSLELGDSALYFCASAGAGYTFGSGTRLTVV.